Detailed here is one TCR beta chain. V lost 2 bases to trimming and J lost 8 bases, with 18 bases between them. Per germline, CDR1 GTSNPN and CDR2 SVGIG (reference sequence). The CDR3 has 15 residues. The sample belongs to a study of cytomegalovirus exposure and HLA in healthy donors. The study ran its PCR with 60 Vbeta and 13 Jbeta primers. TCRdb's copy holds only in-frame clones and misses some; the assay was immunoSEQ multiplex PCR. Here the sample spans some 100,000 clones, around four fifths being singletons. The receptor was derived from a man aged 35 to 55 in good health and CMV-seronegative. The sample taken for sequencing was PBMCs. The chain couples TRBV30 to TRBJ1-4; no reliable D call. The DNA of the CDR3 is TGTGCCTGGAGTCCTATACGCGGGGAGGAAGAAAAACTGTTTTTT. Encoded protein: CAWSPIRGEEEKLFF. Variable domain in full (rest from reference TRBV30 and TRBJ1-4): SQTIHQWPATLVQPVGSPLSLECTVEGTSNPNLYWYRQAAGRGLQLLFYSVGIGQISSEVPQNLSASRPQDRQFILSSKKLLLSDSGFYLCAWSPIRGEEEKLFFGSGTQLSVL.